This T cell receptor (beta chain) stems from a study of cytomegalovirus exposure and HLA in healthy donors. Study-wide results and caveats: Rarity characterized most TCR sequences, yet some public TCRs appeared in many donors. Testing in vitro showed a few CMV-associated chains specific for CMV antigens. A list of approximately 160 TCR beta chains associated with cytomegalovirus was given.

The donors were part of the validation cohort of 95 to 150 subjects. That cohort was separate from the first cohort, which comprised under 750 subjects. Regarding this clone: The antigen remains undetermined.

The protocol was immunoSEQ multiplex PCR, while the TCRdb copy is restricted to in-frame clones and leaves out a portion. The sample includes 200,000 to 300,000 clones, 90% seen only once; the top ten take approximately 3%. With 7 bases removed from V and 0 bases from J, the gap between germline ends came to 13 bases. The length of the CDR3 is 15 residues. Germline-derived CDR1 and CDR2 are LNHDA and SQIVND (reference sequence). Source material: PBMCs. The chain combines TRBV19 with TRBJ1-5, with TRBD1 as a possible D gene (5 bases). The receptor was derived from a woman in her twenties or thirties in good health and CMV-seronegative. The CDR3 sequence: CASNGRGDSNQPQHF. Written as DNA, the CDR3 is TGTGCCAGTAACGGGCGGGGGGATAGCAATCAGCCCCAGCATTTT.